Here is one T cell receptor (beta chain) with its context. The sample belongs to a study of blood T cell repertoires in COVID-19. Using immunoSEQ multiplex PCR, the repertoire was profiled, and TCRdb retains in-frame clones only, with some absent. The data show around 230,000 clones, roughly four fifths seen once. The germline CDR1 and CDR2 sequences are SGHKS and YYEKEE (reference sequence). This CDR3 contains 16 residues. V shed 4 bases and J 7 bases; nucleotides not matched to a gene: 15. Participants reported their clinical history, and cohort assignment relied on those reports. The source is a man aged 35 to 55 who had recovered from COVID-19. V is TRBV5-5 and J is TRBJ2-5; 8 bases are shared with TRBD2. Sample: PBMCs or T cells enriched from blood (not recorded which). CDR3 loop: CASSRMSGGRDGTQYF. Here the CDR3 DNA reads TGTGCCAGCAGCCGGATGAGCGGGGGTCGAGATGGGACCCAGTACTTC.